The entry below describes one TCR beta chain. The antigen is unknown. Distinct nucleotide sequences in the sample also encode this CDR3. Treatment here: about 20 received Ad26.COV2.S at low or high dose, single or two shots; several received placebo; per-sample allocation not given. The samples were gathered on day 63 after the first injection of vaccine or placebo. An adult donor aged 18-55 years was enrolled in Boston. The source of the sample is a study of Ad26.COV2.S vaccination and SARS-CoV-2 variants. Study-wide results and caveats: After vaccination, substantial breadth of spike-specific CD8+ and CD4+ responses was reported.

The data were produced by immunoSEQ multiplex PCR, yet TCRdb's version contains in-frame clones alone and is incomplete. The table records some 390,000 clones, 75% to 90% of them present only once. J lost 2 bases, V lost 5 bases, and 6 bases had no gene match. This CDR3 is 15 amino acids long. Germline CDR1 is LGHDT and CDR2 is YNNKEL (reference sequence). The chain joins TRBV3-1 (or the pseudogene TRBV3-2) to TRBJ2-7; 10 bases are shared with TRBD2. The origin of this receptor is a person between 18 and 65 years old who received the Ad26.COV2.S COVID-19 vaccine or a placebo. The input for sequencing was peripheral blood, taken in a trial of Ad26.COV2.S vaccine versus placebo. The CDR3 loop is CASSLTSGSAYEQYF. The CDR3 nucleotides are TGTGCCAGCAGCTTGACTAGCGGGTCCGCCTACGAGCAGTACTTC.